This note documents a single TCR beta chain sequence. Its specificity is not known. TCRbeta library preparation incorporated unique molecular identifiers. MiXCR, applied by TCRdb to the PCR reads, yields one record per CDR3 protein. The sample carries 780,000 or so distinct CDR3 sequences, 15% to 20% recorded once. These data are taken from a study of T-cell reconstitution after alpha-beta-depleted transplantation in children. The study, taken as a whole, reports: By about two months after transplant, alpha-beta T cells reportedly arose from several hundred graft clones that had expanded.

This CDR3 has 14 amino acids. Germline-derived CDR1 and CDR2 are SGHRS and YFSETQ. V was pared by 2 bases and J by 5 bases, with 12 bases between. The source material was PBMCs, mostly from graft donor cells, sampled 360 days after TCRalphabeta/CD19-depleted stem cell transplant. The V and J genes are TRBV5-1 and TRBJ2-3, with D possibly TRBD1 on 5 matching bases. The TCR originated in a male patient younger than 18 who had a stem cell transplant for acute lymphoblastic leukemia, so the T cells may come from the graft donor. CDR3 residues: CASSFAGMGDTQYF. The CDR3 DNA follows: TGCGCCAGCAGCTTTGCAGGGATGGGAGATACGCAGTATTTT. Complete variable domain (other parts from reference TRBV5-1 and TRBJ2-3): KAGVTQTPRYLIKTRGQQVTLSCSPISGHRSVSWYQQTPGQGLQFLFEYFSETQRNKGNFPGRFSGRQFSNSRSEMNVSTLELGDSALYLCASSFAGMGDTQYFGPGTRLTVL.